This T cell receptor (beta chain) was documented in a study of blood T cell repertoires in COVID-19. On the study more broadly: T cells, B-cell-depleted T cells, or PBMCs supplied cDNA or gDNA.

This clone has more than one count but fewer than ten. Libraries were prepared by immunoSEQ multiplex PCR; TCRdb keeps only in-frame clonotypes and omits some of them. The table shows fewer than 130,000 clones, with roughly 80% occurring only once. The sequenced sample was peripheral blood. The receptor comes from a man between 65 and 85 years old with active or convalescent COVID-19.

The CDR3 nucleotides are TGTGCCAGCTCTCAAGTAGCGGGAGACTCTGGGGCCAACGTCCTGACTTTC. The encoded protein is CASSQVAGDSGANVLTF. This sequence joins TRBV18 and TRBJ2-6; 9 bases are shared with TRBD2. Germline V lookup: CDR1 KGHSH, CDR2 LQKENI. There are 17 residues in the CDR3. V dropped 6 bases and J dropped 0; count of bases not matched to a gene: 6.